The rows below give T cell receptor beta chains drawn from one sample of a study of identical twins. MiXCR, run by TCRdb on the 5' RACE reads, gives a single entry per CDR3 protein. The sample holds around 960,000 distinct CDR3 sequences, about 12% seen once. These sequences were also reported in another study, on yellow fever vaccine responses in identical twins.

The specimen sequenced was PBMCs. Every receptor here comes from a woman between 18 and 29 years old in good health. Both conserved end residues are part of each CDR3. A D gene is named only where the DNA matches it firmly. Clone size is not always given. Where it is, it says once, few, many or a class for expanded clones.

>TRBV12-3/TRBV12-4|NA|TRBJ2-1|TRBD2
TGTGCCAGCGTAACTAGGACTAGCGGGCCGAGCCTCTCCTACAATGAGCAGTTCTTC
CASVTRTSGPSLSYNEQFF
>TRBV10-3|NA|TRBJ2-1|NA
TGTGCCATCTGTGAGGGTCCGGATGAGCAGTTCTTC
CAICEGPDEQFF
>TRBV3-1|many|TRBJ2-3|TRBD2
TGTGCCAGCAGCCCTTCCAGCGGGGGGACAGATACGCAGTATTTT
CASSPSSGGTDTQYF
>TRBV24-1|few|TRBJ2-1|NA
TGTGCCACCAGTGATCACACACCGAGCTCCTACAATGAGCAGTTCTTC
CATSDHTPSSYNEQFF
>TRBV29-1|NA|TRBJ2-3|TRBD2
TGCAGCGTTGAAATCGGTCTAGCGGGAGGTACGCAGTATTTT
CSVEIGLAGGTQYF
>TRBV24-1|NA|TRBJ2-3|TRBD1
TGTGCCACCAGTGATTTCGGGACAGGGGATTGGGATACGCAGTATTTT
CATSDFGTGDWDTQYF
>TRBV20-1|NA|TRBJ2-5|NA
TGCAGTGCTAGACCTGGACTACAGAGACAAGAGACCCAGTACTTC
CSARPGLQRQETQYF
>TRBV11-2|NA|TRBJ2-1|TRBD2
TGTGCCAGCAGCCCGAGTAGGGCGCGGGGGGGAGATGAGCAGTTCTTC
CASSPSRARGGDEQFF
>TRBV12-3/TRBV12-4|few|TRBJ1-1|TRBD1
TGTGCCAGCAGTTCACAACAGGGGAGGAGGGGTGGTGAAGCTTTCTTT
CASSSQQGRRGGEAFF
>TRBV10-3|many|TRBJ1-6|NA
TGTGCCATCAGTGAGGTGTCCGTAGGAAATTCACCCCTCCACTTT
CAISEVSVGNSPLHF
>TRBV28|many|TRBJ1-2|NA
TGTGCCAGCAGTTTTGTGAGTTTACGCGGCTACACCTTC
CASSFVSLRGYTF
>TRBV4-1|many|TRBJ1-3|NA
TGTGCCAGCAGTCCCGGCGGTGGAAACACCATATATTTT
CASSPGGGNTIYF
>TRBV2|NA|TRBJ2-7|NA
TGTGCCAGCAGGGGCGGACAGTACGAGCAGTACTTC
CASRGGQYEQYF
>TRBV12-3/TRBV12-4|many|TRBJ2-1|NA
TGTGCCAGCGCCCGAGCGGTTGAGCAGTTCTTC
CASARAVEQFF
>TRBV25-1|NA|TRBJ2-1|TRBD2
TGTGCCAGCAGAGGCAGGGGTAGCGGGGGGGACAATGAGCAGTTCTTC
CASRGRGSGGDNEQFF
>TRBV6-2/TRBV6-3|NA|TRBJ2-7|TRBD2
TGTGCCAGCAGTTACTCGATCGGGACTAGGGACTACGAGCAGTACTTC
CASSYSIGTRDYEQYF
>TRBV7-9|few|TRBJ2-3|TRBD1
TGTGCCAGCAGCTACAGGGACAGGGCCATAGATACGCAGTATTTT
CASSYRDRAIDTQYF
>TRBV12-3/TRBV12-4|NA|TRBJ1-4|NA
TGTGCCAGCAGTTTCCGGGACACCCTCGAAAAACTGTTTTTT
CASSFRDTLEKLFF
>TRBV12-3/TRBV12-4|few|TRBJ1-4|NA
TGTGCCAGCACCGGCCTCGCAACTAATGAAAAACTGTTTTTT
CASTGLATNEKLFF
>TRBV3-1|few|TRBJ1-5|NA
TGTGCCAGCAGCCCATCGACGGGGGGGCCGTATCAGCCCCAGCATTTT
CASSPSTGGPYQPQHF
>TRBV7-9|many|TRBJ1-4|NA
TGTGCCAGCAGTTCAGCCCCAACTAATGAAAAACTGTTTTTT
CASSSAPTNEKLFF
>TRBV7-9|few|TRBJ1-1|NA
TGTGCCAGCAGCTTAGATGGGGGCTCCACTGAAGCTTTCTTT
CASSLDGGSTEAFF
>TRBV3-1|many|TRBJ2-2|NA
TGTGCCAGCAGCCAAGTGGGGTCCGGGGAGCTGTTTTTT
CASSQVGSGELFF
>TRBV5-1|NA|TRBJ2-1|NA
TGCGCCAGCAGCTTCGTCCTCGATGAGCAGTTCTTC
CASSFVLDEQFF
>TRBV7-9|few|TRBJ2-5|TRBD1
TGTGCCAGCAGCTCAATCAAGGGGGCTGGGACCCAGTACTTC
CASSSIKGAGTQYF
>TRBV20-1|many|TRBJ2-3|TRBD2
TGCAGTGCTAGAGCGGATCGGGGTAGCGGGGGGAAAGATACGCAGTATTTT
CSARADRGSGGKDTQYF
>TRBV7-2|NA|TRBJ2-3|NA
TGTGCCAGCAGCCTCTCACAGGGTGCGGGGGCAGATACGCAGTATTTT
CASSLSQGAGADTQYF
>TRBV11-2|NA|TRBJ2-5|NA
TGTGCCAGCAGCCCCTCGAAGAGGAAAGAGACCCAGTACTTC
CASSPSKRKETQYF
>TRBV5-1|few|TRBJ2-7|NA
TGCGCCAGCAGCTTGACGAAAACCTCCGAGCAGTACTTC
CASSLTKTSEQYF
>TRBV12-5|NA|TRBJ1-5|NA
TGTGCTAGTGGTCCACCAGGGTCTCAAACGGGCAATCAGCCCCAGCATTTT
CASGPPGSQTGNQPQHF
>TRBV7-3|many|TRBJ1-2|TRBD1
TGTGCCAGCAGCTTAAATGGGGACAGGCTGTATGGCTACACCTTC
CASSLNGDRLYGYTF
>TRBV15|NA|TRBJ2-3|TRBD2
TGTGCCACCAGGCCGCTACCGACTAGCGGAAACACAGATACGCAGTATTTT
CATRPLPTSGNTDTQYF
>TRBV12-3/TRBV12-4|many|TRBJ1-2|TRBD1
TGTGCCAGCAGGGGCGGGACAGCCAGTTTCTATGGCTACACCTTC
CASRGGTASFYGYTF
>TRBV12-3/TRBV12-4|many|TRBJ2-1|NA
TGTGCCAGCAGTTTGGAAAGGGGTTATGAGCAGTTCTTC
CASSLERGYEQFF
>TRBV5-6|many|TRBJ2-1|TRBD2
TGTGCCAGCAGCTTGGTGGGACTAGCCGGAGCCAATGAGCAGTTCTTC
CASSLVGLAGANEQFF
>TRBV7-9|few|TRBJ1-5|NA
TGTGCCAGCAGCTCAATGGCCAATCAGCCCCAGCATTTT
CASSSMANQPQHF
>TRBV5-1|many|TRBJ2-7|NA
TGCGCCAGCAGACGGACAGATTACGAGCAGTACTTC
CASRRTDYEQYF
>TRBV5-1|few|TRBJ2-5|NA
TGCGCCAGCAGCTTGATCGGGAAAGAGACCCAGTACTTC
CASSLIGKETQYF
>TRBV5-6|few|TRBJ2-1|TRBD2
TGTGCCAGCAGCTTAGCCGGGACTAGCTTGGCTGAGCAGTTCTTC
CASSLAGTSLAEQFF
>TRBV7-8|NA|TRBJ2-3|TRBD2
TGTGCCAGCAGCTTAGTGACTAGCGGGGCCACAGATACGCAGTATTTT
CASSLVTSGATDTQYF
>TRBV3-1|NA|TRBJ2-5|TRBD2
TGTGCCAGCAGCCACCGACTAGCGGGGACCCAAGAGACCCAGTACTTC
CASSHRLAGTQETQYF
>TRBV15|NA|TRBJ1-1|TRBD1
TGTGCCACCAGCAGGGATGGCGGACAGGGCGTGAACACTGAAGCTTTCTTT
CATSRDGGQGVNTEAFF
>TRBV6-5|NA|TRBJ2-7|NA
TGTGCCAGCAGCCCGACTAATTACGAGCAGTACTTC
CASSPTNYEQYF
>TRBV12-3/TRBV12-4|many|TRBJ1-5|NA
TGTGCCAGCAGTTTAAGTCTAAAGGGGGTCGGGCCCCAGCATTTT
CASSLSLKGVGPQHF
>TRBV5-1|few|TRBJ1-1|NA
TGCGCCAGCAGCTTCTCTCTTGGAGACACTGAAGCTTTCTTT
CASSFSLGDTEAFF
>TRBV6-6|NA|TRBJ2-3|NA
TGTGCCAGCAGTTACACACAGGATACGCAGTATTTT
CASSYTQDTQYF
>TRBV6-2/TRBV6-3|NA|TRBJ2-5|NA
TGTGCCAGCAGTTACTGGAGCACAGGAGAGACCCAGTACTTC
CASSYWSTGETQYF
>TRBV20-1|NA|TRBJ2-1|NA
TGCAGTGCATTGGTTCTAGGGGAGCTTGACAATGAGCAGTTCTTC
CSALVLGELDNEQFF
>TRBV4-2|few|TRBJ2-2|TRBD2
TGTGCCAGCAGCAACCCGAGGAGTTCGGGAGGGCCGTTGGACACCGGGGAGCTGTTTTTT
CASSNPRSSGGPLDTGELFF
>TRBV12-3/TRBV12-4|NA|TRBJ2-1|NA
TGTGCCAGCAGCCTTGGGGGGCCGGGCTCCTACAATGAGCAGTTCTTC
CASSLGGPGSYNEQFF
>TRBV6-1|few|TRBJ2-7|TRBD1
TGTGCCAGCAGCCAGGGGGCTTTTTACGAGCAGTACTTC
CASSQGAFYEQYF